These T cell receptor beta chains were read from a single sample in a study of T cells in Graves' hyperthyroidism and ophthalmopathy. TCRdb recomputed calls from the multiplex PCR reads with MiXCR, one row per CDR3 protein. The data contain roughly 580,000 distinct CDR3 sequences, around 45% of them singletons. The sequenced sample consisted of peripheral blood or thyroid tissue (not recorded which). These TCRs come from a woman aged 18-30 years with Graves' hyperthyroidism. Each CDR3 is given with its conserved first and last residue. Fields, in order: V gene, J gene, clone size, D gene, CDR3 DNA, CDR3 protein. The D gene is left open where the match is weak. Clone size, where shown, is once, few, many, or a class for clones that have expanded.

v_call: TRBV29-1
j_call: TRBJ2-7
clone_size: .
d_call: .
cdr3_nt: TGCAGCGGGAGCTCCTACGAGCAGTACTTC
cdr3_aa: CSGSSYEQYF

v_call: TRBV5-1
j_call: TRBJ2-3
clone_size: .
d_call: TRBD1
cdr3_nt: TGCGCCAGCAGCCCCGGGACAGGCACAGATACGCAGTATTTT
cdr3_aa: CASSPGTGTDTQYF

v_call: TRBV15
j_call: TRBJ1-1
clone_size: .
d_call: TRBD1
cdr3_nt: TGTGCCACCAGCAGCCTACAGGGGGCCGGTGAAGCTTTCTTT
cdr3_aa: CATSSLQGAGEAFF

v_call: TRBV9
j_call: TRBJ1-4
clone_size: .
d_call: .
cdr3_nt: TGTGCCAGCAGCGTTACAGGGTTTGCAACTAATGAAAAACTGTTTTTT
cdr3_aa: CASSVTGFATNEKLFF

v_call: TRBV25-1
j_call: TRBJ1-2
clone_size: .
d_call: .
cdr3_nt: TGTGCCAGCTCACTGGGGGCCAGGGGCTATGGCTACACCTTC
cdr3_aa: CASSLGARGYGYTF

v_call: TRBV9
j_call: TRBJ1-2
clone_size: few
d_call: TRBD1
cdr3_nt: TGTGCCAGCAGCGTAGTTACAGGGGGTGCCTATGGCTACACCTTC
cdr3_aa: CASSVVTGGAYGYTF

v_call: TRBV12-5
j_call: TRBJ1-5
clone_size: .
d_call: .
cdr3_nt: TGTGCTAGTGGTTCCCGGGAGGGAGGGCAGCCCCAGCATTTT
cdr3_aa: CASGSREGGQPQHF

v_call: TRBV10-3
j_call: TRBJ1-4
clone_size: .
d_call: .
cdr3_nt: TGTGCCATCAGCCCCGACAGCCTTGAACTGTTTTTT
cdr3_aa: CAISPDSLELFF

v_call: TRBV2
j_call: TRBJ2-5
clone_size: .
d_call: TRBD2
cdr3_nt: TGTGCCAGCAGTCCTCTAGCGGGGGACTTTCAAGAGACCCAGTACTTC
cdr3_aa: CASSPLAGDFQETQYF

v_call: TRBV19
j_call: TRBJ1-5
clone_size: .
d_call: TRBD1
cdr3_nt: TGTGCCAGTAGTATCGACAGGGCGATCGGCAATCAGCCCCAGCATTTT
cdr3_aa: CASSIDRAIGNQPQHF

v_call: TRBV14
j_call: TRBJ1-2
clone_size: few
d_call: TRBD1
cdr3_nt: TGTGCCAGCAGCCAAGCGACAGGGGGCTCGTATAACTATGGCTACACCTTC
cdr3_aa: CASSQATGGSYNYGYTF

v_call: TRBV25-1
j_call: TRBJ2-2
clone_size: .
d_call: .
cdr3_nt: TGTGCCAGCAGCTCTCCTAGGGGGAGGGCCCGCACCGGGGAGCTGTTTTTT
cdr3_aa: CASSSPRGRARTGELFF

v_call: TRBV7-8
j_call: TRBJ2-3
clone_size: few
d_call: .
cdr3_nt: TGTGCCAGCAGCCTGGACCGAGATACGCAGTATTTT
cdr3_aa: CASSLDRDTQYF

v_call: TRBV6-5
j_call: TRBJ1-1
clone_size: few
d_call: TRBD1
cdr3_nt: TGTGCCAGCAGTCCAGGGACAGTAGACACTGAAGCTTTCTTT
cdr3_aa: CASSPGTVDTEAFF

v_call: TRBV5-1
j_call: TRBJ1-5
clone_size: few
d_call: .
cdr3_nt: TGCGCCAGCAGCTTGGCTCCAGGGGTTTACCAGCCCCAGCATTTT
cdr3_aa: CASSLAPGVYQPQHF

v_call: TRBV2
j_call: TRBJ2-2
clone_size: .
d_call: TRBD1
cdr3_nt: TGTGCCAGCAGTGGACAGGGAAGCACCGGGGAGCTGTTTTTT
cdr3_aa: CASSGQGSTGELFF

v_call: TRBV29-1
j_call: TRBJ1-4
clone_size: .
d_call: TRBD1
cdr3_nt: TGCAGCGTTTTCTTGACAGGGTACGTGGAGGGCGAAAAACTGTTTTTT
cdr3_aa: CSVFLTGYVEGEKLFF

v_call: TRBV7-2
j_call: TRBJ1-6
clone_size: .
d_call: .
cdr3_nt: TGTGCCAGCAGCTTAATCCTCCACTTT
cdr3_aa: CASSLILHF